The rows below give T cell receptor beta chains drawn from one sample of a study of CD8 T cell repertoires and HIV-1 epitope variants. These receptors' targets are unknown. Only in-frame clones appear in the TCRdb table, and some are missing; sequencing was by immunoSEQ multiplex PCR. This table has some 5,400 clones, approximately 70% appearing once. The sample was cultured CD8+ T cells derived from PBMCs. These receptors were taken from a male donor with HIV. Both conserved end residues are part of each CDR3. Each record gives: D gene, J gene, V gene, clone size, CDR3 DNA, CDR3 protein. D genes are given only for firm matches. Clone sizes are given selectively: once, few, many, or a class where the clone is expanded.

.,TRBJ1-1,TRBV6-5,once,TGTGCCAGCCGTCTCAGATGGAACACTGAAGCTTTCTTT,CASRLRWNTEAFF
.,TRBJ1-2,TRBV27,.,TGTGCCAGCAGTCTCGGACCTAACTATGGCTACACCTTC,CASSLGPNYGYTF
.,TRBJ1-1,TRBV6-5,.,TGTGCCAGCAGTCCGACAGGCCCGCCACTTGAAGCTTTCTTT,CASSPTGPPLEAFF
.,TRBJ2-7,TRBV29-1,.,TGCAGCGTTGTGTCAGCCTCAGCCTACGAGCAGTACTTC,CSVVSASAYEQYF
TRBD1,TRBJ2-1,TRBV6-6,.,TGTGCCAGCAGTTACGGGGGGGACAGGGGCCACAATGAGCAGTTCTTC,CASSYGGDRGHNEQFF
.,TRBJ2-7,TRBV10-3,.,TGTGCCATCAGTGAGAAACAGGGTCCTCTCGAGCAGTACTTC,CAISEKQGPLEQYF
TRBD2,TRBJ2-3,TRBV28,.,TGTGCCAGCAGTTTAGGACTAGCGGGGGGGATCGGCACAGATACGCAGTATTTT,CASSLGLAGGIGTDTQYF
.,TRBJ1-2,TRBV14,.,TGTGCCAGCAGTCCTATCACAGGGATCGGCTACACCTTC,CASSPITGIGYTF
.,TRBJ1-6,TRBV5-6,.,TGTGCCAGCAGCTTGGCCGAAATGGGTTCACCCCTCCACTTT,CASSLAEMGSPLHF
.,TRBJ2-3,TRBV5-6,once,TGTGCCAGCAGCTTGACAGGCACAGATACGCAGTATTTT,CASSLTGTDTQYF
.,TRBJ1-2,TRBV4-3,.,TGCGCCAGCAGCCAGTCGCGGGGGCTGAACTATGGCTACACCTTC,CASSQSRGLNYGYTF
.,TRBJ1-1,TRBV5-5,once,TGTGCCAGCAGCTTGGACAGGGCCACTGAAGCTTTCTTT,CASSLDRATEAFF
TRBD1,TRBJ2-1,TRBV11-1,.,TGTGCCAGCAGCTCGGGACAGGGGTTCGATGAGCAGTTCTTC,CASSSGQGFDEQFF
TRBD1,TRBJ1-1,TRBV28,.,TGTGCCAGCAGTCCCATTGGGACAGGAGAAGCTTTCTTT,CASSPIGTGEAFF
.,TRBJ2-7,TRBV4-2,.,TGTGCCAGCAGCCAAAATGGGGGGAGCAACGAGCAGTACTTC,CASSQNGGSNEQYF
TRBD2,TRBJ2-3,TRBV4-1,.,TGCGCCAGCAGCCCGGACGGGGATACTAGCGGGGGCGAGGATACGCAGTATTTT,CASSPDGDTSGGEDTQYF
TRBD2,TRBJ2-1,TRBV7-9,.,TGTGCCAGCAGCCCCGCGGGGCTAGCGGGGGCGACCTACAATGAGCAGTTCTTC,CASSPAGLAGATYNEQFF
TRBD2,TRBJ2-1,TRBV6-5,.,TGTGCCAGCAGTTACTCGGGACTAGCGGGGGGGAATGAGCAGTTCTTC,CASSYSGLAGGNEQFF
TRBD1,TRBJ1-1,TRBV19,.,TGTGCCAGTAGTACCCAGGGACAGGGGAACACTGAAGCTTTCTTT,CASSTQGQGNTEAFF
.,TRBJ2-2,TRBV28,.,TGTGCCAGCAGTTTCGGGGGGAACACCGGGGAGCTGTTTTTT,CASSFGGNTGELFF
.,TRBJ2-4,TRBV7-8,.,TGTGCCTTGGGGGAGGACCAAAACATTCAGTACTTC,CALGEDQNIQYF
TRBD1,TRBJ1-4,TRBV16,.,TGTGCCAGCAGCCTCCAAAGAGCCGGGACAGGGTTAATGCAACTGTTTTTT,CASSLQRAGTGLMQLFF
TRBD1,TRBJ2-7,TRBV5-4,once,TGTGCCAGCAGCTTGGAGACAGGGGCAACCTACGAGCAGTACTTC,CASSLETGATYEQYF
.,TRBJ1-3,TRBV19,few,TGTGCCAGTAGTTCGGGAATCTCTGGAAACACCATATATTTT,CASSSGISGNTIYF
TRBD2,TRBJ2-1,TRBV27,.,TGTGCCAGCAGTTTGCTAGCGGGGGGGAGTGAGCAGTTCTTC,CASSLLAGGSEQFF
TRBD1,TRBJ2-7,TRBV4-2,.,TGTGCCAGCAGCTTGGGACCTCCGGGACAGGGTTCCTACGAGCAGTACTTC,CASSLGPPGQGSYEQYF
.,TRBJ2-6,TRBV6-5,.,TGTGCCAGCAGTTACTCCTTCTCTGGGGCCAACGTCCTGACTTTC,CASSYSFSGANVLTF
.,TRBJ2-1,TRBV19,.,TGTGCCAGTAGTATAGTAGCTGATAGGGAGCAGTTCTTC,CASSIVADREQFF
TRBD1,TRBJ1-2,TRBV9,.,TGTGCCAGCAACCAGGGGGCTTATGGCTACACCTTC,CASNQGAYGYTF
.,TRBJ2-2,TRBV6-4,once,TGTGCCAGCAGTGAGGGGGACACCGGGGAGCTGTTTTTT,CASSEGDTGELFF
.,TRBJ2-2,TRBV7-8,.,TGTGCCAGCAGCTTAGGAGGGACGGCCACCGGGGAGCTGTTTTTT,CASSLGGTATGELFF
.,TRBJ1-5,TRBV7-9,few,TGTGCCAGCAGCTTAAGCAATCAGCCCCAGCATTTT,CASSLSNQPQHF
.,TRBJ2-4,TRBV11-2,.,TGTGCCAGCAGCTTACTCCAGGCTCCGAAAAACATTCAGTACTTC,CASSLLQAPKNIQYF
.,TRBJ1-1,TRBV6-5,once,TGTGCCAGCAGTTACTCGGACAGTTCGGTCACTGAAGCTTTCTTT,CASSYSDSSVTEAFF
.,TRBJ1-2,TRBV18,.,TGTGCCAGCTCACCACCGCGGCAGCTTATAGGCTACACCTTC,CASSPPRQLIGYTF
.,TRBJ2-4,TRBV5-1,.,TGCGCCAGCAGCCCACTCTTAGGGACAGCCAAAAACATTCAGTACTTC,CASSPLLGTAKNIQYF
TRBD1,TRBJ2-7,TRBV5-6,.,TGTGCCAGCAGCTCCGACAGGGAAGCCTCCTACGAGCAGTACTTC,CASSSDREASYEQYF
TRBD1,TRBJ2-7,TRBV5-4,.,TGTGCCAGCAGCCGTCGACAGGGGAACGAGCAGTACTTC,CASSRRQGNEQYF
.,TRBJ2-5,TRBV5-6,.,TGTGCCAGCAGCTTCCTAACACCTCAAGAGACCCAGTACTTC,CASSFLTPQETQYF